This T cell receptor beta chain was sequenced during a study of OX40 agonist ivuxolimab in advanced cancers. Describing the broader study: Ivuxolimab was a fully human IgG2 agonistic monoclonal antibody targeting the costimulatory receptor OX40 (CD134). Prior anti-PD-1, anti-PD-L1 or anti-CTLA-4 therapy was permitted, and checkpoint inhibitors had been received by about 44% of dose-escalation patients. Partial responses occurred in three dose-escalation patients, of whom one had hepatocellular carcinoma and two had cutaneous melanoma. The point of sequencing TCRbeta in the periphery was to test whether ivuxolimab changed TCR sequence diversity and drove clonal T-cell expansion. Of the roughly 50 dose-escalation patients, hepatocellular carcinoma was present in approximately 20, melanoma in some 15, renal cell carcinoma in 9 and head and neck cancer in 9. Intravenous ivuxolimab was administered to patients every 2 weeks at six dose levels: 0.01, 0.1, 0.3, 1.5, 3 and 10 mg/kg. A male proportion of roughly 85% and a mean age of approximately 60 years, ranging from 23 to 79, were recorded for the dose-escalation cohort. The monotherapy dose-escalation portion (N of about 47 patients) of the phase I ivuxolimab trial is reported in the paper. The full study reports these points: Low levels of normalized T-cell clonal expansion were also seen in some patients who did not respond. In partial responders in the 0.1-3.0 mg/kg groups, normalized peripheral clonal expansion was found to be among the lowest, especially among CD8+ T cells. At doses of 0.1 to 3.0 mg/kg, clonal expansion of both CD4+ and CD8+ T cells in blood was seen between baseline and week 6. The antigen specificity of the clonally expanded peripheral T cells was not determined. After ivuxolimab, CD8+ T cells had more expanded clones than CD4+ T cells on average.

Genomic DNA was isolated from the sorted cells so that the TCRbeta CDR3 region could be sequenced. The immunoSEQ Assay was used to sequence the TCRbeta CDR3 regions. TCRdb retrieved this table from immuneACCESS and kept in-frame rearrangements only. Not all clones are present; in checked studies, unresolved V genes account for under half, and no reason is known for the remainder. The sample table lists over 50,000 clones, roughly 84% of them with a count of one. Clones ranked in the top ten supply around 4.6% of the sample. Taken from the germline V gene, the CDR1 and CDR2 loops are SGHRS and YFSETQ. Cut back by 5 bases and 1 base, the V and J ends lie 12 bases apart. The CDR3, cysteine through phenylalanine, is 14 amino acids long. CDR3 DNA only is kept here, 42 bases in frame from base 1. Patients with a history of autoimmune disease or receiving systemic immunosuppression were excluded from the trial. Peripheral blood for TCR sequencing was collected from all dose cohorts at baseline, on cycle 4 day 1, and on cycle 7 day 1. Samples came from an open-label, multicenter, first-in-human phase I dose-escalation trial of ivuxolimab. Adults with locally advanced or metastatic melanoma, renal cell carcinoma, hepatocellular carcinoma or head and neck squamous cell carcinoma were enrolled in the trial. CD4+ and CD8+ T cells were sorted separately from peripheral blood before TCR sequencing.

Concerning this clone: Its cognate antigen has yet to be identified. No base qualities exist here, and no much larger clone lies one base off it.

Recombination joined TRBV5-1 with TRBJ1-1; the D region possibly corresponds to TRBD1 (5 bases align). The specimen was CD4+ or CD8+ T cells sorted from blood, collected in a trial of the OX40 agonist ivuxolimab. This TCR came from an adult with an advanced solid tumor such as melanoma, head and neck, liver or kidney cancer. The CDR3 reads CASSPGPPNTEAFF. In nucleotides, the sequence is TGCGCCAGCAGTCCAGGGCCTCCGAACACTGAAGCTTTCTTT.